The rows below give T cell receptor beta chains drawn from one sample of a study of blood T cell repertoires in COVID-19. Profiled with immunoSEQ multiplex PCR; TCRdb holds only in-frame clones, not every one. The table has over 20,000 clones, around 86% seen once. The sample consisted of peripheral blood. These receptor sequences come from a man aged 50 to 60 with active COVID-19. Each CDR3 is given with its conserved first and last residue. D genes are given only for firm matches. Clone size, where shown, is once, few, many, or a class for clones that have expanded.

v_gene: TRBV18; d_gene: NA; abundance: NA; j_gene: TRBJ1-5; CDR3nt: TGTGCCAGCTCACCATCCGGTGATCAGCCCCAGCATTTT; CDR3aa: CASSPSGDQPQHF
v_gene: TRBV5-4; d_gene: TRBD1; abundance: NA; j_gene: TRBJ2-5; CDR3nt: TGTGCCAGCAGCTTGTGGACAGGGCTTACGAAGACCCAGTACTTC; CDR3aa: CASSLWTGLTKTQYF
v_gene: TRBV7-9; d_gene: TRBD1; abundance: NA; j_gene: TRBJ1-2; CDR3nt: TGTGCCAGCAGCTTAGAGACAGGGATTGGTGGCTACACCTTC; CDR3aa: CASSLETGIGGYTF
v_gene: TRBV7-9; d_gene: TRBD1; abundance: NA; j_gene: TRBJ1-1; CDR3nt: TGTGCCAGCAGCTTTGGACAGGGGAACACTGAAGCTTTCTTT; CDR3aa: CASSFGQGNTEAFF
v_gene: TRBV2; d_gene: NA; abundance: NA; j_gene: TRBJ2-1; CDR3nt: TGTGCCAGCAGCCTACCAGAGGGGCAGTTCTTC; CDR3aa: CASSLPEGQFF
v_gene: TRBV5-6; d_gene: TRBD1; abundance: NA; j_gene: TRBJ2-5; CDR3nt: TGTGCCAGCAGCTTGCCAGGGGGCGCGGAGACCCAGTACTTC; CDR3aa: CASSLPGGAETQYF
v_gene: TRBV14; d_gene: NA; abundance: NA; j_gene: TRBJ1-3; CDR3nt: TGTGCCAGCAGCATCTACCTGAATTTACCTGGAAACACCATATATTTT; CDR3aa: CASSIYLNLPGNTIYF
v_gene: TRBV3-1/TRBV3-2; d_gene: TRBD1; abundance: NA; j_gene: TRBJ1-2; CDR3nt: TGTGCCAGCAGCCAAGTGGACAGGGGTGGGGACTATGGCTACACCTTC; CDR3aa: CASSQVDRGGDYGYTF
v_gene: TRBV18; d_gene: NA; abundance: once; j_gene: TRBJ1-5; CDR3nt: TGTGCCAGCTCACAGGACAGTAATCAGCCCCAGCATTTT; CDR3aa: CASSQDSNQPQHF
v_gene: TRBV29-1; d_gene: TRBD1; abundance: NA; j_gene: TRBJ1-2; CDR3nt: TGCGGATCGAGACAGGGGTTTAATGGCTACACCTTC; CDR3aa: CGSRQGFNGYTF
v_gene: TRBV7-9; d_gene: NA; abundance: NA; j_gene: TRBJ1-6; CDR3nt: TGTGCCAGCAGCTACCAGGGGAGGGATTCACCCCTCCACTTT; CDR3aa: CASSYQGRDSPLHF
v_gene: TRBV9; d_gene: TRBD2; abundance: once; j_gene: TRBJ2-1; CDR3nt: TGTGCCAGCAGTACTAGCGGGGGGTACAATGAGCAGTTCTTC; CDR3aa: CASSTSGGYNEQFF
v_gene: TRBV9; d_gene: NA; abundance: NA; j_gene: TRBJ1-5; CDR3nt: TGTGCCAGCAGCGCGGTACAGGGTCGGGATAGCAATCAGCCCCAGCATTTT; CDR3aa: CASSAVQGRDSNQPQHF
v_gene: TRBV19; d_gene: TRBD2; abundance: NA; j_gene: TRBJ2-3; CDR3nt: TGTGCCAGTAGTATAGCGGCGGGGGGGCCAGATACGCAGTATTTT; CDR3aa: CASSIAAGGPDTQYF
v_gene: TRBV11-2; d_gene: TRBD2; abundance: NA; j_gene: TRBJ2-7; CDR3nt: TGTGCCAGCAGCTTAGATTTAGCGGGGTCCTACGAGCAGTACTTC; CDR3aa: CASSLDLAGSYEQYF
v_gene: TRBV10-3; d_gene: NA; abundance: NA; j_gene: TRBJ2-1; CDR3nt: TGTGCCACCGACTTCCTAGGGAGCAATGAGCAGTTCTTC; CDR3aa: CATDFLGSNEQFF
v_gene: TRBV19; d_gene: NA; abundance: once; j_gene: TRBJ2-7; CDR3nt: TGTGCCAGTAGTAAGCAGGGGCCCCCTAACTACGAGCAGTACTTC; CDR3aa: CASSKQGPPNYEQYF
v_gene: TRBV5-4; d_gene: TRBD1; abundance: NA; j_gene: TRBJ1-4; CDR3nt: TGTGCCAGCAGCTTCCAGGGGGATGTGAAACTGTTTTTT; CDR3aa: CASSFQGDVKLFF